A single sample is the source of the 17 T cell receptor beta chains below, sequenced in a study of CD8+ T cells in alopecia areata. Sequencing templates came from extracted RNA that was reverse transcribed into cDNA. TCRdb's copy holds only in-frame clones and misses some; the assay was immunoSEQ multiplex PCR. The record shows over 100,000 clones for this sample, with no singletons present. Specimen: lesional skin. The receptors stem from a C3H/HeJ mouse with alopecia areata. The mice in this strain carry MHC haplotype H2-k.

To note about this clone: The database protein in TCRdb disagrees with the DNA translation at residue 12; the sequence shown here was translated from the DNA. Mouse gene names apply. This CDR3 reads CASSDQGATGNTLYF. The part of the CDR3 DNA that was read is TGTGCCAGCAGTGATCAGGGGGCGACTGGAAATACG. The J gene is TRBJ1-3, the V gene TRBV13-3, with 8 bases matching TRBD1. The sequenced fragment ends 3 residues before the CDR3 boundary, so the rest is inferred from the germline J gene. Germline V gene data show CDR1 as NNHDY and CDR2 as SYVADS. J lost 2 bases, V lost 1 base, and 2 bases had no gene match. There are 15 residues in the CDR3. Together with reference TRBV13-3 and TRBJ1-3, the CDR3 gives the full variable domain: EAAVTQSPRSKVAVTGGKVTLSCHQTNNHDYMYWYRQDTGHGLRLIHYSYVADSTEKGDIPDGYKASRPSQENFSLILELASLSQTAVYFCASSDQGATGNTLYFGEGSRLIVV.

Regarding this clone: Gene names denote mouse genes. The CDR3 end lies 4 residues beyond the end of the read and is filled in from the germline J gene. V gene TRBV5 combines with J gene TRBJ1-1; possibly TRBD1 for D (5 bases). The CDR3 is 14 amino acids. Per germline, CDR1 LGHNA and CDR2 YNLKQL (reference sequence). The sequenced CDR3 bases are TGTGCCAGCAGCCCGGGACTGGGGGGAGGA. It yields the protein CASSPGLGGG. The full CDR3 is CASSPGLGGGEVFF.

A note on this clone: The listed genes are named as in mouse. Coverage ceases 4 residues before the CDR3 finishes, and the germline J gene fills in the end. The chain employs TRBV13-3 and TRBJ2-1; TRBD2 matches 9 bases. Unmatched junction bases numbered 7, after V lost 2 bases and J lost 4 bases. The CDR3 runs to 16 residues. Germline V lookup: CDR1 NNHDY, CDR2 SYVADS. The CDR3: CASSESTGGAYAEQFF. The CDR3 DNA, read in part, is TGTGCCAGCAGTGAATCGACTGGGGGTGCGTATGCT.

In the case of this clone: The genes are named according to mouse. The read ends 4 residues early relative to the CDR3; the germline J gene fills the gap. The chain links TRBV13-3 to TRBJ2-2; D uncertain. From germline, CDR1 is NNHDY and CDR2 SYVADS. The CDR3 has 12 residues. The V gene lost 6 bases and the J gene lost 5 bases, with 8 bases spanning the gap. This CDR3 reads CASTYRTGQLYF. The covered CDR3 bases are TGTGCCAGCACCTACAGAACCGGG.

Concerning this clone: The germline and genes are mouse ones. The read ends 4 residues before the CDR3 terminus; that terminus is restored from the germline J gene. This sequence joins TRBV14 and TRBJ2-1; possibly TRBD1 for D (7 bases). Trimming pared 2 bases from V and 6 bases from J, leaving 15 bases between. The CDR3 sequence is 15 residues long. Germline CDR1 is SGHDT and CDR2 is FRDEAV. The part of the CDR3 DNA that was read is TGTGCCAGCAGTTTAGGAGGGGGCGCCGGTGCT. As protein: CASSLGGGAGA. The whole CDR3 protein is CASSLGGGAGAEQFF.

As concerns this clone: All gene names here are mouse names. Sequencing ends 4 residues short of the CDR3 end; the germline J gene provides the rest. The rearrangement joins TRBV13-3 to TRBJ2-1; D not resolved. Germline-derived CDR1 and CDR2 are NNHDY and SYVADS. The CDR3 is made up of 14 amino acids. The V gene lost 1 base and the J gene lost 2 bases, with 7 bases spanning the gap. CDR3: CASSDQAYYAEQFF. CDR3 DNA, as far as it was read: TGTGCCAGCAGTGATCAGGCCTACTATGCT.

This clone has ten or more counts. Gene names follow the mouse nomenclature. Read coverage stops 4 residues before the CDR3 terminus; the germline J gene supplies the remainder. This chain joins TRBV19 and TRBJ1-2; tentative D call: TRBD1 (5 bases). Per germline, CDR1 FNHDT and CDR2 SITEND (reference sequence). The length of the CDR3 is 14 residues. CDR3 sequence: CASSPRDWGYDYTF. CDR3 bases read: TGTGCCAGCAGTCCAAGGGACTGGGGGTAC.

There are a few counts of this clone. Gene names and germline match the mouse. Sequencing ends 4 residues short of the CDR3 end; the germline J gene provides the rest. The chain combines TRBV13-2 with TRBJ2-5; 8 bases map to TRBD2. Per the germline V gene, CDR1 is NNHNN and CDR2 is SYGAGS (reference sequence). The length of the CDR3 is 14 residues. Incomplete CDR3 DNA: TGTGCCAGCGGTGATGAGGGGGGGCGGGAC. It yields the protein CASGDEGGRD. The complete CDR3 reads CASGDEGGRDTQYF.

With regard to this clone: Germline and genes: mouse. The read terminates 4 residues ahead of where the CDR3 ends, so the germline J gene completes it. V gene TRBV1 combines with J gene TRBJ2-7; TRBD1 matches at 8 bases. CDR1 is NSQYPW and CDR2 is LRSPGD in the germline V gene (reference sequence). Losses at the gene ends were 6 bases for V and 3 bases for J; bases not matched to a gene: 4. CDR3 length: 13 amino acids. The CDR3 bases that were read are TGCACCTGCAGGAGGACAGGGAGCTAT. Translation gives CTCRRTGSY. The entire CDR3 protein is CTCRRTGSYEQYF.

This clone was recorded a few times. Germline and genes: mouse. The CDR3 end lies 4 residues beyond the end of the read and is filled in from the germline J gene. The genes are TRBV19 and TRBJ1-4; 12 bases fit TRBD1. The CDR3 sequence is 15 residues long. Germline V gives CDR1 FNHDT, CDR2 SITEND (reference sequence). The CDR3 reads CASRHRDRGLERLFF. The covered CDR3 bases are TGTGCCAGCAGACACCGGGACAGGGGGCTCGAA.

About this clone itself: Gene labels here are mouse ones. The read ends 4 residues before the CDR3 terminus; that terminus is restored from the germline J gene. The gene calls are TRBV12-1 and TRBJ2-2; tentative D call: TRBD2 (6 bases). Germline CDR1 is SGHSN and CDR2 is HYEKVE. The ends were cut back, 0 bases at V and 2 bases at J, with 6 bases in the middle. The CDR3 is 14 residues long. The CDR3 spells CASSLGLNTGQLYF. The covered CDR3 bases are TGTGCCAGCTCTCTCGGACTGAACACCGGG.

This clone was detected many times. Gene and germline names: mouse. The missing CDR3 end, 4 residues past where the read stops, is filled in from the germline J gene. The J gene is TRBJ2-3, the V gene TRBV1; D gene uncertain. The germline V gene has CDR1 NSQYPW and CDR2 LRSPGD (reference sequence). V lost 4 bases to trimming and J lost 0 bases, with 11 bases between them. This CDR3 contains 15 residues. The CDR3 loop reads CTCSGRYNSAETLYF. The covered CDR3 bases are TGCACCTGCAGTGGAAGATACAATAGTGCAGAA.

In its sample, this clone was seen a few times. The genes and germline here are from mouse. The CDR3 DNA, read in part, is TGCACCTGCAGTGCAGATCGACAGGGAGAGAACACCGGG. Its translation: CTCSADRQGENTG. The complete CDR3 sequence is CTCSADRQGENTGQLYF. The rearrangement joins TRBV1 to TRBJ2-2; 7 nucleotides match TRBD1. From the germline J gene comes the end of the CDR3, since the read stops 4 residues before it. Unmatched junction bases numbered 6, after V lost 0 bases and J lost 2 bases. There are 17 residues in the CDR3. Per germline, CDR1 NSQYPW and CDR2 LRSPGD (reference sequence).

With regard to this clone: Gene names and germline match the mouse. Read coverage stops 4 residues before the CDR3 terminus; the germline J gene supplies the remainder. The rearrangement uses TRBV19 and TRBJ1-4, with 8 bases matching TRBD1. This CDR3 is built from 15 residues. The V gene's germline CDR1 is FNHDT and CDR2 SITEND (reference sequence). Partial CDR3 DNA: TGTGCCAGCAGTATAGGCCAGGGGGCGACCGAA. This encodes CASSIGQGATE. The whole CDR3 sequence is CASSIGQGATERLFF.

This clone was observed many times. TCRdb's protein does not match the DNA translation at residue 12; the protein provided is translated from the DNA. Genes and germline are mouse. CDR3 amino acids: CASSGGQKNNSPLYF. CDR3 bases read: TGTGCCAGCAGTGGAGGACAAAAAAATAATTCGCCC. The chain uses TRBV13-3 and TRBJ1-6; weak D call: TRBD1 (5 bases). The read stops 3 residues short of the end of the CDR3; the missing end is completed from the germline J gene. TRBJ1-6 is designated an ORF whose function remains uncertain. Germline V gives CDR1 NNHDY, CDR2 SYVADS. Between the trimmed V and J ends, which lost 3 bases and 5 bases, there was a span of 12 bases. The CDR3 is 15 residues long.

This clone occurred a few times. Mouse gene names and germline throughout. The CDR3 protein is CASRKDWDSYEQYF. The covered CDR3 bases are TGTGCCAGCAGAAAGGACTGGGACTCCTAT. This rearrangement joins TRBV13-3 to TRBJ2-7; 8 bases map to TRBD2. The read ends 4 residues before the CDR3 terminus; that terminus is restored from the germline J gene. Trimming removed 5 bases from V and 0 bases from J; junction bases left unmatched: 4. The CDR3 loop spans 14 amino acids. Germline CDR1 and CDR2: NNHDY and SYVADS.

A few counts support this clone. Gene names follow the mouse nomenclature. The read halts 4 residues ahead of the CDR3 end, with the missing end drawn from the germline J gene. The chain is built from TRBV1 and TRBJ2-7, with 10 bases fitting TRBD2. Germline CDR1 and CDR2: NSQYPW and LRSPGD (reference sequence). This CDR3 region has 14 residues. The sequenced part of the CDR3 DNA is TGCACCTGCAGTGGCTGGGGGGGCGATGAT. Translated, it gives CTCSGWGGDD. The CDR3 in full is CTCSGWGGDDEQYF.